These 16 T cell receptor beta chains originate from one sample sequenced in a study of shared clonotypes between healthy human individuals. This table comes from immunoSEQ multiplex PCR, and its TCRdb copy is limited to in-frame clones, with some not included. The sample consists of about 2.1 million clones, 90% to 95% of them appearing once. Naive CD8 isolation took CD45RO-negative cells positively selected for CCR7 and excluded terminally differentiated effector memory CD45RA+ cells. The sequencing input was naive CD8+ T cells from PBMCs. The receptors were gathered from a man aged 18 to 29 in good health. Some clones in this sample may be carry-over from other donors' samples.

The CDR3 protein is CASSTLPGNLYEQYF. CDR3 bases: TGTGCCAGTAGTACACTACCGGGAAACCTCTACGAGCAGTACTTC. The V and J genes are TRBV19 and TRBJ2-7; TRBD2 is a possible D gene (5 bases). This CDR3 comprises 15 residues. Deletions cut 4 bases from V and 3 bases from J, with 16 bases between. Germline-derived CDR1 and CDR2 are LNHDA and SQIVND (reference sequence).

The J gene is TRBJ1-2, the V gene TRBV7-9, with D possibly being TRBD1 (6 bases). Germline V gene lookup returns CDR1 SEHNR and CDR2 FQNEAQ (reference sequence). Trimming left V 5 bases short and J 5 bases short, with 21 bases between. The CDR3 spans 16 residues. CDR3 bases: TGTGCCAGCAGCCCTCCACGCCGGGACATCTATTATGGCTACACCTTC. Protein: CASSPPRRDIYYGYTF.

DNA for the CDR3: TGTGCCTGGAGTGTTCTCCGGGACGGAACCTACGAGCAGTACTTC. Translated: CAWSVLRDGTYEQYF. The chain has TRBV30 and TRBJ2-7; D may correspond to TRBD1 or TRBD2 (5 bases each). From germline, CDR1 is GTSNPN and CDR2 SVGIG (reference sequence). The CDR3 consists of 15 residues. The V and J ends lost 0 bases and 2 bases respectively, with 14 bases between them.

The CDR3 DNA reads TGTGCCAGTAGTATCTATGTGGCCCGGGGCAATCAGCCCCAGCATTTT. Its translation: CASSIYVARGNQPQHF. The genes are TRBV19 and TRBJ1-5; D unclear. Trimming left V 3 bases short and J 2 bases short, with 14 bases between. The CDR3 covers 16 residues. CDR1 and CDR2 (germline): LNHDA, SQIVND (reference sequence).

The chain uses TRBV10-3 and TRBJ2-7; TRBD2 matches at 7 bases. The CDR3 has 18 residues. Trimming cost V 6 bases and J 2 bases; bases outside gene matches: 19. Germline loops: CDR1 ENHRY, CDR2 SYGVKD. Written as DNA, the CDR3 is TGTGCCATCAGGTGGGCTAGCGGCCCTTCCAAAAGAGCCTACGAGCAGTACTTC. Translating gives CAIRWASGPSKRAYEQYF.

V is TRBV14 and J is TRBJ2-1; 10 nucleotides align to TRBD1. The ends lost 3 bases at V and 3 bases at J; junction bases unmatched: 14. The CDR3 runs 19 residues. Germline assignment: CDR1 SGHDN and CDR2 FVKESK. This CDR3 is CASSHADRGRIRGYNEQFF. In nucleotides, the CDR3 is TGTGCCAGCAGCCACGCCGACAGGGGGCGCATACGAGGCTACAATGAGCAGTTCTTC.

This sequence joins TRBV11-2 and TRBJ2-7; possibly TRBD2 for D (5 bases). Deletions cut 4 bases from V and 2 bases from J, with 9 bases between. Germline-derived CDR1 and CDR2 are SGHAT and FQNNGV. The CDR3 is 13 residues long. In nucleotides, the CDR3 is TGTGCCAGCAGCTCCGTCGGGGCCTACGAGCAGTACTTC. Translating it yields CASSSVGAYEQYF.

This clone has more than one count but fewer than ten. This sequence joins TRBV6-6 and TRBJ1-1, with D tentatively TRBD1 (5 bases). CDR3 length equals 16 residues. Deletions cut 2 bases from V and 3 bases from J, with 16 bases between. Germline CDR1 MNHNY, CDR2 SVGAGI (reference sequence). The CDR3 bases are TGTGCCAGCAGTTACCTGCCTCGGGGGATGCACACTGAAGCTTTCTTT. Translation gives CASSYLPRGMHTEAFF.

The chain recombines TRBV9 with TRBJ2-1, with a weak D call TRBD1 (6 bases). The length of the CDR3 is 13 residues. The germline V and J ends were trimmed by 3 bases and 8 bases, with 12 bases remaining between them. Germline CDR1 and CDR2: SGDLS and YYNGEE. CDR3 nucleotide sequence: TGTGCCAGCAGCGCAGGACAGATCCATGAGCAGTTCTTC. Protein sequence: CASSAGQIHEQFF.

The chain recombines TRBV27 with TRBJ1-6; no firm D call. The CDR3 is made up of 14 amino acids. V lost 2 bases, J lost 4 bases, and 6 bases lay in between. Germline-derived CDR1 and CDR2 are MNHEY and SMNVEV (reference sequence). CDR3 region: CASSLSQYNSPLHF. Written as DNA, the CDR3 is TGTGCCAGCAGTTTAAGTCAGTATAATTCACCCCTCCACTTT.

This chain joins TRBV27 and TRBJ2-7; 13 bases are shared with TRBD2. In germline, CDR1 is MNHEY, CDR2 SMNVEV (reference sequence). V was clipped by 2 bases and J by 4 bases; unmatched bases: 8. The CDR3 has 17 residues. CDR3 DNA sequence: TGTGCCAGCAGTTTACACGGAGGGACTAGCGGGGATTACGAGCAGTACTTC. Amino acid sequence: CASSLHGGTSGDYEQYF.

The CDR3 nucleotides are TGCGCCAGCAGCTTGGGTCCTAGCGGGACAAACAATGAGCAGTTCTTC. Its protein is CASSLGPSGTNNEQFF. This chain uses TRBV5-1 with TRBJ2-1; 9 bases map to TRBD2. After removal of 0 bases from V and 5 bases from J, the junction contained 6 bases not matched to a gene. The length of the CDR3 is 16 residues. Germline V gene lookup returns CDR1 SGHRS and CDR2 YFSETQ.

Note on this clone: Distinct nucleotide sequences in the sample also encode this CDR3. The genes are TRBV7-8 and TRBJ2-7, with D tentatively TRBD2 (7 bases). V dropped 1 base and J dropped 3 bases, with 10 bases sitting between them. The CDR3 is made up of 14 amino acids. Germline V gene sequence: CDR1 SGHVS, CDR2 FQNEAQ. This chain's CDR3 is CASSLGGGGYEQYF. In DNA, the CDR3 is TGTGCCAGCAGCTTAGGGGGAGGGGGCTACGAGCAGTACTTC.

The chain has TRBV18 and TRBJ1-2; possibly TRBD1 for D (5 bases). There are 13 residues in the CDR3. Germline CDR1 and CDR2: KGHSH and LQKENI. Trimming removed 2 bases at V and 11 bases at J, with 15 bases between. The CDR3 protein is CASSPVREPTYTF. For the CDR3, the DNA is TGTGCCAGCTCACCAGTCAGGGAGCCTACATACACCTTC.

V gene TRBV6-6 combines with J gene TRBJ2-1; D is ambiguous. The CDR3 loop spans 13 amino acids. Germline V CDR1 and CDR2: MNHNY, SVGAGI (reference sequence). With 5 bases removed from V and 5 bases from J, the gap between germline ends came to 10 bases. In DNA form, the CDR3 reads TGTGCCAGCAGTCTCCCTGAGGACAATGAGCAGTTCTTC. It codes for CASSLPEDNEQFF.

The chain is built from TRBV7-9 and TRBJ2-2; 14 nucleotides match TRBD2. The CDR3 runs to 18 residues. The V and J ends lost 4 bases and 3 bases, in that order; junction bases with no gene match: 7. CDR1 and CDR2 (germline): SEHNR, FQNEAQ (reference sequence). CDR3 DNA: TGTGCCAGCAGCTATCGGACTAGCGGGAGGTGGGACACCGGGGAGCTGTTTTTT. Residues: CASSYRTSGRWDTGELFF.